The present T cell receptor (beta chain) was sequenced within a study of PD-1 blockade in classical Hodgkin lymphoma. Overall study: Patients were administered nivolumab (3 mg/kg intravenously) every 2 weeks. Study findings and constraints: Still unresolved is the cause of the repertoire differences, which may be disease activity or prior therapy.

Clones were read by immunoSEQ multiplex PCR, and TCRdb kept only the in-frame ones, dropping some. The sample lists about 39,000 clones; over 65% were seen once. The time point is: cycle 4 day 1 (C4D1), after 5 to 7 weeks of nivolumab. Brentuximab vedotin exposure varied, and every patient relapsed after autologous stem cell transplantation. A remark on this clone: Its antigen remains unknown.

Germline CDR1 SGHTA, CDR2 FQGNSA. The CDR3 has 11 amino acids. V shed 6 bases and J shed 5 bases, with 7 bases lying between them. The chain combines TRBV7-2 with TRBJ2-5; D is uncertain. The starting material was peripheral blood mononuclear cells (PBMCs), obtained before the fourth cycle of nivolumab. This sequence originates from a human donor with classical Hodgkin lymphoma. CDR3 amino acids: CASRLSETQYF. CDR3 nucleotide sequence: TGTGCCAGCAGGCTTAGTGAGACCCAGTACTTC.